This TCR beta chain was captured by sequencing in a study of blood T cell repertoires in COVID-19. At the level of the study: From T cells, B-cell-depleted T cells, or PBMCs came the material, which was cDNA or gDNA.

This clone was observed a single time. Clones were sequenced by immunoSEQ multiplex PCR, and TCRdb holds only the in-frame ones, with some missing. The repertoire consists of under 150,000 clones, with 85% occurring once and the leading ten covering around 3.1%. The CDR3 contains 15 residues. The V and J ends lost 4 bases and 7 bases, in that order; junction bases with no gene match: 8. CDR1 is MNHEY, CDR2 SVGEGT, per germline. Sequenced input: peripheral blood. This TCR was recovered from a woman aged 40 to 50 with active or convalescent COVID-19. The gene calls are TRBV6-2 or TRBV6-3 and TRBJ2-3; 10 bases fit TRBD2. The CDR3 nucleotides are TGTGCCAGCAGTTTAGGGACTAGCGCCGCGTATACGCAGTATTTT. Translating gives CASSLGTSAAYTQYF.